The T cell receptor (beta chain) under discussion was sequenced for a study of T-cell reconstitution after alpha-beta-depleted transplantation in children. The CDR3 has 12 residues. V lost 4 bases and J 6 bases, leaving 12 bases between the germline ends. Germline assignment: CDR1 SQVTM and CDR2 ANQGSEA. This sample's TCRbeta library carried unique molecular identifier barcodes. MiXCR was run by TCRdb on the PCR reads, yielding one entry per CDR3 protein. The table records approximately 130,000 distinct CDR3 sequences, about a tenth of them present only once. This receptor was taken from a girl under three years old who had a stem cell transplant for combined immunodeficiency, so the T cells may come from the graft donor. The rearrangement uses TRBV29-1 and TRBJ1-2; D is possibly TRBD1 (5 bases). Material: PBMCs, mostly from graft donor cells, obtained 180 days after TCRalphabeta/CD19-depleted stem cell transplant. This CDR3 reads CSVVMGVNGYTF. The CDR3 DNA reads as TGCAGCGTTGTCATGGGGGTTAATGGCTACACCTTC.